One sample yielded the 10 T cell receptor beta chains listed below, sequenced in a study of T cell repertoires in cytomegalovirus infection. One entry per CDR3 protein results from TCRdb running MiXCR on the reads. The table includes about 740,000 distinct CDR3 sequences, about 40% detected once. Sequencing used PBMCs. These receptors were taken from a human donor in good health (CMV status not recorded). Some clones in this sample may be carry-over from other donors' samples.

This clonotype was seen more than once but under ten times. The chain recombines TRBV24-1 with TRBJ2-1; 9 nucleotides line up with TRBD2. V trimming: 4 bases; J trimming: 5 bases; junction bases outside the gene matches: 8. The CDR3 runs to 16 residues. Germline CDR1 reads KGHDR; CDR2 reads SFDVKD. CDR3 in amino acids: CATSEFSGRGHNEQFF. The CDR3 DNA is TGTGCCACCAGTGAATTTAGCGGGAGAGGACACAATGAGCAGTTCTTC.

The chain has TRBV28 and TRBJ2-6; D may be TRBD1 (5 bases). This CDR3 contains 17 residues. V lost 8 bases to trimming and J lost 0 bases, with 17 bases between them. Germline V lookup: CDR1 MDHEN, CDR2 SYDVKM. The CDR3 reads CASLRGQASSGANVLTF. CDR3 in DNA: TGTGCCAGCCTCCGAGGACAAGCGTCCTCTGGGGCCAACGTCCTGACTTTC.

This clonotype has a handful of counts. This sequence joins TRBV19 and TRBJ2-7; 7 nucleotides agree with TRBD1. The CDR3 has 14 residues. Germline values: CDR1 LNHDA, CDR2 SQIVND (reference sequence). V was clipped by 3 bases and J by 2 bases; unmatched bases: 4. CDR3 amino acids: CASSIRDRTYEQYF. The CDR3 region has the DNA TGTGCCAGTAGTATTCGGGACAGAACCTACGAGCAGTACTTC.

In this sample, this clonotype turned up a few times. The V and J genes are TRBV6-5 and TRBJ2-3; D is uncertain. The germline V gene encodes CDR1 MNHEY and CDR2 SVGAGI. Trimming left V 2 bases short and J 8 bases short, with 11 bases between. The CDR3 sequence is 13 residues long. As DNA, the CDR3 is TGTGCCAGCAGTTACCTCCCGTGGAGTACGCAGTATTTT. Amino acid sequence: CASSYLPWSTQYF.

This clonotype showed up just a few times. J is TRBJ2-7 and V is TRBV28, with D maybe TRBD2 (6 bases). There are 16 residues in the CDR3. The ends were cut back, 5 bases at V and 3 bases at J, with 20 bases in the middle. Germline V gene sequence: CDR1 MDHEN, CDR2 SYDVKM. The CDR3 protein is CASSIYPGTSFYEQYF. In DNA, the CDR3 is TGTGCCAGCAGTATCTACCCCGGGACTTCTTTCTACGAGCAGTACTTC.

This clonotype was observed once. The gene calls are TRBV30 and TRBJ1-2, with D tentatively TRBD1 (6 bases). V dropped 4 bases and J dropped 8 bases, with 11 bases sitting between them. The germline V gene has CDR1 GTSNPN and CDR2 SVGIG (reference sequence). The CDR3 has 11 residues. This chain's CDR3 is CAWNRELGYTF. CDR3 bases: TGTGCCTGGAACAGGGAATTGGGCTACACCTTC.

This clonotype was counted a few times. The chain recombines TRBV6-5 with TRBJ2-4; the match to TRBD1 covers 7 bases. The V gene end was trimmed by 0 bases and the J gene end by 4 bases; junction bases not matched to a gene: 9. The CDR3 length is 17 residues. Germline V gene lookup returns CDR1 MNHEY and CDR2 SVGAGI. The CDR3 region has the DNA TGTGCCAGCAGTTACTCCACCCCTAGACAGGGAAAAAACATTCAGTACTTC. This gives the protein CASSYSTPRQGKNIQYF.

This sequence joins TRBV11-3 and TRBJ2-1; 8 nucleotides align to TRBD2. The junction had 8 bases not matched to a gene; V was cut back by 5 bases and J by 8 bases. The CDR3 contains 14 residues. The germline CDR1 and CDR2 sequences are SGHNT and YENEEA. The CDR3 is CASSQETSDDEQFF. Here the CDR3 DNA reads TGTGCCAGCAGCCAGGAGACTAGCGACGATGAGCAGTTCTTC.

This clonotype was seen a handful of times. The CDR3 DNA is TGTGCCAGCAGGGTACAGGGGGCAGGGTACAATGAGCAGTTCTTC. Its protein product is CASRVQGAGYNEQFF. J is TRBJ2-1 and V is TRBV6-1, with TRBD1 matching 9 bases. The CDR3 runs 15 residues. Germline V CDR1 and CDR2: MNHNS, SASEGT. After removal of 6 bases from V and 4 bases from J, the junction contained 7 bases not matched to a gene.

J is TRBJ2-3 and V is TRBV6-1, with a possible D match to TRBD1 (5 bases). Germline CDR1 and CDR2: MNHNS and SASEGT. Trimming cost V 4 bases and J 6 bases, with 17 bases left between them. This CDR3 comprises 15 residues. The CDR3 DNA reads TGTGCCAGCAGTGTAATGGGGCCCGGCATGGATACGCAGTATTTT. Residues: CASSVMGPGMDTQYF.